Below, 6 T cell receptor beta chains from the same sample are listed, as sequenced in a study of OX40 agonist ivuxolimab in advanced cancers. The repertoire was sequenced with immunoSEQ multiplex PCR; TCRdb's copy has only in-frame clones and lacks some. The table includes some 60,000 clones, about 90% detected once. Sequences were derived from CD4+ or CD8+ T cells sorted from blood, sampled in a trial of the OX40 agonist ivuxolimab. The receptors here all came from an adult with an advanced solid tumor such as melanoma, head and neck, liver or kidney cancer.

J is TRBJ1-5 and V is TRBV28; the D gene is possibly TRBD1 (6 bases). The germline V gene encodes CDR1 MDHEN and CDR2 SYDVKM. The CDR3 consists of 14 residues. The V end was cut by 6 bases, the J end by 3 bases, with 12 bases between. Written as DNA, the CDR3 is TGTGCCAGCAGATCAGGGGATTTCAATCAGCCCCAGCATTTT. Its translation: CASRSGDFNQPQHF.

The chain recombines TRBV6-4 with TRBJ1-2, with 9 bases that match TRBD1. The germline gives CDR1 MRHNA, CDR2 SNTAGT. The trim removed 4 bases at V and 7 bases at J, leaving 7 bases unmatched. The CDR3 runs 14 residues. For the CDR3, the DNA is TGTGCCAGCAGTGTCCGACAGGGGGGGGGTGGCTACACCTTC. The encoded protein is CASSVRQGGGGYTF.

The V gene is TRBV19, the J gene TRBJ2-2; D unclear. The V gene's germline CDR1 is LNHDA and CDR2 SQIVND (reference sequence). V was cut by 5 bases and J by 2 bases, with 3 bases left in between. The CDR3 sequence is 12 residues long. The CDR3: CASSYNTGELFF. CDR3 DNA sequence: TGTGCCAGTAGTTATAACACCGGGGAGCTGTTTTTT.

This chain joins TRBV15 and TRBJ2-7; 7 positions agree with TRBD1. Trimming at V came to 0 bases and at J to 11 bases, leaving 10 bases not matched to a gene. CDR1 and CDR2 from the germline V gene are LNHNV and YYDKDF (reference sequence). The CDR3 contains 14 residues. In DNA, the CDR3 is TGTGCCACCAGCAGAGAAGGGGGCGCCCGCATCGAGTACTTC. Encoded protein: CATSREGGARIEYF.

In its sample, this clone was seen a few times. The CDR3 here is CSAQGVATEAFF. DNA of the CDR3: TGCAGCGCTCAGGGAGTCGCCACTGAAGCTTTCTTT. V and J are TRBV29-1 and TRBJ1-1; the D gene is possibly TRBD1 (5 bases). The length of the CDR3 is 12 residues. Trimming shortened V by 7 bases and J by 4 bases, and 13 bases separated the two germline ends. Germline assignment: CDR1 SQVTM and CDR2 ANQGSEA. Drawing the rest from reference TRBV29-1 and TRBJ1-1, the complete variable domain is SAVISQKPSRDICQRGTSLTIQCQVDSQVTMMFWYRQQPGQSLTLIATANQGSEATYESGFVIDKFPISRPNLTFSTLTVSNMSPEDSSIYLCSAQGVATEAFFGQGTRLTVV.

The CDR3 DNA sequence: TGTGCCAGCAGGCGTTGGACGATGAACACTGAAGCTTTCTTT. Translated: CASRRWTMNTEAFF. This sequence joins TRBV27 and TRBJ1-1; D uncertain. The CDR3 is made up of 14 amino acids. V dropped 6 bases and J dropped 0 bases, with 11 bases sitting between them. In germline, CDR1 is MNHEY, CDR2 SMNVEV (reference sequence).